The text below deals with one TCR beta chain. The clone's antigen remains unknown. Base-call qualities are not available, and no considerably larger clone is one nucleotide away. For sequencing of the TCRbeta CDR3 region, genomic DNA was extracted from the sorted cells. The immunoSEQ Assay was used for sequencing of TCRbeta CDR3 regions. This immuneACCESS table, as held by TCRdb, lists in-frame sequences with V and J called but not all clones. Of the missing ones, under half trace to an unresolved V gene in checked studies; the others have no known cause. This sample gives roughly 61,000 clones in total; approximately 90% of them show up just once. Clones ranked in the top ten supply around 0.76% of the sample. Patients with a history of autoimmune disease or receiving systemic immunosuppression were excluded from the trial. In every dose cohort, peripheral blood was drawn for TCR sequencing at baseline, cycle 4 day 1, and cycle 7 day 1. Samples were obtained from an open-label, multicenter, first-in-human phase I dose-escalation trial of ivuxolimab. The trial enrolled adults with locally advanced or metastatic head and neck squamous cell, hepatocellular, melanoma or renal cell carcinoma. CD4+ and CD8+ T cells were sorted separately from peripheral blood before TCR sequencing.

These data originate in a study of OX40 agonist ivuxolimab in advanced cancers. Study-level background: The costimulatory receptor OX40 (CD134) was targeted by ivuxolimab, a fully human IgG2 agonistic monoclonal antibody. Of the approximately 53 patients in dose escalation, 19 had hepatocellular carcinoma, some 15 had melanoma, 9 had renal cell carcinoma and 9 had head and neck cancer. The dose-escalation cohort was about 86% male with a mean age of about 65 years, ranging from 23 to 79. Prior anti-PD-1, anti-PD-L1 or anti-CTLA-4 therapy was permitted, and checkpoint inhibitors had been received by roughly 40% of dose-escalation patients. Peripheral TCRbeta sequencing was intended to test whether TCR sequence diversity was altered and clonal T-cell expansion was caused by ivuxolimab. Partial responses occurred in three dose-escalation patients: two with cutaneous melanoma and one with hepatocellular carcinoma. Intravenous ivuxolimab was administered to patients every 2 weeks at six dose levels: 0.01, 0.1, 0.3, 1.5, 3 and 10 mg/kg. The paper describes the monotherapy dose-escalation part (N = 52 patients) of the phase I trial of ivuxolimab.

Per the germline V gene, ENHRY is the CDR1 and SYGVKD is the CDR2. The junction shows trimming of 4 bases on V and 0 bases on J, plus 9 bases between the germline ends. From its cysteine to its phenylalanine, the CDR3 spans 14 amino acids. Only the CDR3 portion is preserved as DNA: 42 bases, with reading frame beginning at the first base. What the research found in general, with its limitations: After ivuxolimab, more expanded clones were found on average in CD8+ T cells than in CD4+ T cells. The antigen specificity of the clonally expanded peripheral T cells was not determined. In partial responders in the 0.1-3.0 mg/kg groups, normalized peripheral clonal expansion was found to be among the lowest, especially among CD8+ T cells. Clonal expansion of both CD4+ and CD8+ blood T cells was observed from baseline to week 6 at doses 0.1 to 3.0 mg/kg. Low levels of normalized T-cell clonal expansion were also shown by some nonresponding patients.

Sequencing used CD4+ or CD8+ T cells sorted from blood, obtained in a trial of the OX40 agonist ivuxolimab. The rearranged chain carries TRBV10-3 and TRBJ1-1, with TRBD1 tentatively as D gene (5 bases match). This sequence originates from an adult with an advanced solid tumor such as melanoma, head and neck, liver or kidney cancer. The CDR3 is CAISGGYVNTEAFF. Read as DNA, the sequence is TGTGCCATCAGTGGGGGCTACGTGAACACTGAAGCTTTCTTT.